Below are 29 T cell receptor beta chains sequenced from a single sample in a study of T cell responses to AZD1222 COVID-19 vaccine. Sequencing was performed with immunoSEQ multiplex PCR; in TCRdb, only in-frame clones are kept and a portion is missing. The sample shows 150,000 to 180,000 clones, roughly nine tenths of them seen only once. The specimen was peripheral blood, collected on day 0 of MenACWY control vaccination. These receptors all stem from an adult in good health.

The rearrangement links TRBV9 to TRBJ1-2, with TRBD1 matching over 9 bases. Germline V gives CDR1 SGDLS, CDR2 YYNGEE. The J segment lost 7 bases and the V segment lost 3 bases, leaving 16 bases of the junction unmatched. The CDR3 spans 17 residues. CDR3 sequence reads: CASSATGNRGRDSGYTF. In DNA form, the CDR3 reads TGTGCCAGCAGCGCAACGGGTAACAGGGGGCGCGACTCTGGCTACACCTTC.

V and J are TRBV11-3 and TRBJ1-1, with a weak D call TRBD1 (5 bases). Germline V gene lookup returns CDR1 SGHNT and CDR2 YENEEA. V gave up 5 bases and J gave up 1 base, with 14 bases separating them. This CDR3 has 15 residues. In DNA form, the CDR3 reads TGTGCCAGCAGCCCGCCGGGGGGTGGGAACACTGAAGCTTTCTTT. Encoded protein: CASSPPGGGNTEAFF.

This rearrangement joins TRBV19 to TRBJ2-6; D is perhaps TRBD1 or TRBD2 (5 bases each). Germline V CDR1 and CDR2: LNHDA, SQIVND (reference sequence). This CDR3 comprises 14 residues. Trimming left V 6 bases short and J 4 bases short, with 10 bases between. The CDR3 reads CASRGPRGANVLTF. The CDR3, as DNA: TGTGCCAGTAGGGGACCTCGAGGGGCCAACGTCCTGACTTTC.

The chain carries TRBV24-1 and TRBJ2-5, with 10 bases aligning to TRBD1. The CDR3 extends over 16 amino acids. V lost 7 bases and J lost 5; bases outside the gene matches: 12. Germline CDR1 is KGHDR and CDR2 is SFDVKD. CDR3 sequence: CATRDSRDRGGETQYF. The CDR3 DNA is TGTGCCACCAGAGACTCCCGGGACAGGGGTGGGGAGACCCAGTACTTC.

This rearrangement joins TRBV5-4 to TRBJ2-2, with D tentatively TRBD1 (6 bases). The V gene's germline CDR1 is SGHNT and CDR2 YYREEE (reference sequence). The CDR3 has 16 amino acids. The ends were cut back, 1 base at V and 1 base at J, with 11 bases in the middle. CDR3 region: CASSLQDRVNTGELFF. CDR3 nucleotide sequence: TGTGCCAGCAGCTTGCAGGACAGAGTGAACACCGGGGAGCTGTTTTTT.

The V gene is TRBV7-9, the J gene TRBJ1-3; TRBD1 matches at 8 bases. CDR1 is SEHNR, CDR2 FQNEAQ, per germline (reference sequence). V dropped 3 bases and J dropped 0; count of bases not matched to a gene: 4. CDR3 size: 16 residues. The CDR3 DNA sequence: TGTGCCAGCAGCTTTACAGGGGGAACCTCTGGAAACACCATATATTTT. Amino acids: CASSFTGGTSGNTIYF.

In its sample, this clone was seen a few times. The V call is TRBV11-3, the J call TRBJ2-7; D uncertain. The CDR3 length is 15 residues. Germline V CDR1 and CDR2: SGHNT, YENEEA. The germline V and J ends were trimmed by 6 bases and 6 bases, with 21 bases remaining between them. The CDR3 loop reads CASRPPGLTSGEQYF. CDR3 in DNA: TGTGCCAGCAGACCCCCTGGCCTTACCTCGGGCGAGCAGTACTTC. Together with reference TRBV11-3 and TRBJ2-7, the CDR3 gives the full variable domain: EAGVVQSPRYKIIEKKQPVAFWCNPISGHNTLYWYLQNLGQGPELLIRYENEEAVDDSQLPKDRFSAERLKGVDSTLKIQPAELGDSAVYLCASRPPGLTSGEQYFGPGTRLTVT.

This rearrangement joins TRBV7-9 to TRBJ1-6; no clear D. CDR3 length: 14 residues. The germline V gene encodes CDR1 SEHNR and CDR2 FQNEAQ (reference sequence). V gave up 1 base and J gave up 6 bases, with 7 bases separating them. CDR3 residues: CASSLGSTNSPLHF. CDR3 nucleotide sequence: TGTGCCAGCAGCTTAGGCAGCACTAATTCACCCCTCCACTTT.

This chain joins TRBV10-2 and TRBJ1-4; 9 bases map to TRBD1. This CDR3 is built from 15 residues. CDR1 WSHSY and CDR2 SAAADI come from the germline V gene. The V segment lost 5 bases and the J segment 3 bases; nucleotides outside the gene matches: 4. CDR3 DNA sequence: TGCGCCAGCAGTCACAGGGGGCCCCCTAATGAAAAACTGTTTTTT. Its protein product is CASSHRGPPNEKLFF.

CDR3: CASSSGGAGTGELFF. The CDR3 nucleotides read TGTGCCAGCAGTAGCGGGGGGGCCGGTACCGGGGAGCTGTTTTTT. The chain is built from TRBV28 and TRBJ2-2; TRBD2 agrees at 10 bases. Germline V gene sequence: CDR1 MDHEN, CDR2 SYDVKM. This CDR3 contains 15 residues. V gave up 5 bases and J gave up 5 bases; unmatched junction bases: 5.

The chain uses TRBV11-2 and TRBJ1-6; no clear D. The CDR3 extends over 16 amino acids. Trimming stripped 1 base from V and 7 bases from J, with 14 bases between. In germline, CDR1 is SGHAT, CDR2 FQNNGV. For the CDR3, the DNA is TGTGCCAGCAGCTTAGTGCGGCCACGGCCCAATTCACCCCTCCACTTT. This translates into CASSLVRPRPNSPLHF.

The rearrangement joins TRBV10-3 to TRBJ2-5; maybe TRBD2 (6 bases). From germline, CDR1 is ENHRY and CDR2 SYGVKD. CDR3 length: 13 amino acids. With 8 bases removed from V and 5 bases from J, the gap between germline ends came to 15 bases. For the CDR3, the DNA is TGTGCCATCCGCGGGGAGGTCGGGGAGACCCAGTACTTC. The encoded protein is CAIRGEVGETQYF.

The chain recombines TRBV30 with TRBJ1-2; D is uncertain. V lost 4 bases and J lost 8, with 14 bases in between. This CDR3 is built from 12 residues. Germline CDR1 is GTSNPN and CDR2 is SVGIG (reference sequence). The CDR3 DNA is TGTGCCTGGAACCCCCGGATCGACGGCTACACCTTC. Translated: CAWNPRIDGYTF.

The rearrangement links TRBV2 to TRBJ1-6, with D possibly TRBD1 on 6 matching bases. Germline values: CDR1 SNHLY, CDR2 FYNNEI. V lost 7 bases to trimming and J lost 7 bases, with 11 bases between them. This CDR3 region has 13 residues. This CDR3 reads CASIGRGNSPLHF. The CDR3 bases are TGTGCCAGCATAGGCAGGGGCAATTCACCCCTCCACTTT.

This rearrangement joins TRBV6-5 to TRBJ2-4; 7 positions match TRBD1. The CDR3 contains 13 residues. V was clipped by 6 bases and J by 3 bases; unmatched bases: 2. Germline values: CDR1 MNHEY, CDR2 SVGAGI. CDR3 loop: CASSRDSKNIQYF. DNA of the CDR3: TGTGCCAGCAGCCGGGACAGCAAAAACATTCAGTACTTC.

This chain connects TRBV6-1 to TRBJ1-5; TRBD1 agrees at 7 bases. Germline V gene lookup returns CDR1 MNHNS and CDR2 SASEGT. The CDR3 is 15 amino acids. Trimming cost V 2 bases and J 4 bases; bases outside gene matches: 5. The CDR3 region has the DNA TGTGCCAGCAGTGAATGGGGACAGAATAATCAGCCCCAGCATTTT. This translates into CASSEWGQNNQPQHF.

The chain couples TRBV11-3 to TRBJ1-6; D ambiguous. The CDR3 length is 14 residues. Germline CDR1 is SGHNT and CDR2 is YENEEA. V was shortened by 0 bases and J by 6 bases, with 6 bases between the two germline ends. CDR3 residues: CASSLDPSNSPLHF. CDR3 nucleotides: TGTGCCAGCAGCTTAGATCCCAGTAATTCACCCCTCCACTTT.

The genes are TRBV7-3 and TRBJ2-3; the match to TRBD2 covers 10 bases. The CDR3 is 16 amino acids. Trimming removed 1 base from V and 3 bases from J; junction bases left unmatched: 4. Germline CDR1 reads SGHTA; CDR2 reads FQGTGA. CDR3: CASSLSASGRTDTQYF. The CDR3 DNA reads as TGTGCCAGCAGCTTAAGCGCTAGCGGGAGAACAGATACGCAGTATTTT.

The chain combines TRBV7-9 with TRBJ1-1; D remains ambiguous. Trimming removed 1 base at V and 6 bases at J, with 3 bases between. CDR3 length equals 11 residues. Germline lookup yields CDR1 SEHNR and CDR2 FQNEAQ (reference sequence). The CDR3 spells CASSLDPEAFF. Here the CDR3 DNA reads TGTGCCAGCAGCTTAGACCCTGAAGCTTTCTTT.

J is TRBJ2-1 and V is TRBV11-3, with 10 nucleotides matching TRBD1. The ends lost 8 bases at V and 7 bases at J; junction bases unmatched: 8. Germline loops: CDR1 SGHNT, CDR2 YENEEA. The CDR3 covers 14 residues. DNA for the CDR3: TGTGCCAGCTATGCGGGACAGGGGATTAATGAGCAGTTCTTC. Translation gives CASYAGQGINEQFF.

This chain connects TRBV15 to TRBJ1-1, with TRBD1 matching 7 bases. Trimming took 0 bases from V and 5 from J; bases not matched to a gene: 9. Germline-derived CDR1 and CDR2 are LNHNV and YYDKDF (reference sequence). The CDR3 runs to 16 residues. CDR3 protein: CATSRDRVGGWTEAFF. CDR3 coding DNA: TGTGCCACCAGCAGAGATCGGGTAGGGGGCTGGACTGAAGCTTTCTTT.

This chain links TRBV7-8 with TRBJ2-4, with 8 bases aligning to TRBD2. The CDR3 runs to 17 residues. The V gene end was trimmed by 4 bases and the J gene end by 1 base; junction bases not matched to a gene: 9. Germline-derived CDR1 and CDR2 are SGHVS and FQNEAQ. This chain's CDR3 is CASSWSGGPNAKNIQYF. The DNA of the CDR3 is TGTGCCAGCAGCTGGTCGGGGGGGCCGAATGCCAAAAACATTCAGTACTTC. The full variable domain, in which reference TRBV7-8 and TRBJ2-4 provide the parts outside the CDR3, is GAGVSQSPRYKVAKRGQDVALRCDPISGHVSLFWYQQALGQGPEFLTYFQNEAQLDKSGLPSDRFFAERPEGSVSTLKIQRTQQEDSAVYLCASSWSGGPNAKNIQYFGAGTRLSVL.

The V gene is TRBV7-9, the J gene TRBJ2-7; no definite D call. Germline V gives CDR1 SEHNR, CDR2 FQNEAQ (reference sequence). The CDR3 has 10 residues. V gave up 4 bases and J gave up 6 bases, with 4 bases separating them. CDR3 loop: CASSCAEQYV. Here the CDR3 DNA reads TGTGCCAGCAGCTGTGCCGAGCAGTACGTC.

Only a few counts were recorded for this clone. The chain combines TRBV5-1 with TRBJ1-2, with 9 bases fitting TRBD1. V trimming: 4 bases; J trimming: 7 bases; junction bases outside the gene matches: 11. CDR1 is SGHRS and CDR2 is YFSETQ in the germline V gene. The CDR3 sequence is 15 residues long. The CDR3 sequence is CASSPTPTGGGGYTF. The DNA for the CDR3 is TGCGCCAGCAGCCCTACCCCCACAGGGGGCGGTGGCTACACCTTC.

The gene calls are TRBV10-2 and TRBJ2-7; D is perhaps TRBD2 (6 bases). V was trimmed by 3 bases and J by 0 bases, leaving 15 bases between them. The CDR3 covers 16 residues. Germline assignment: CDR1 WSHSY and CDR2 SAAADI. The CDR3 DNA follows: TGCGCCAGCAGTGACCACTTGGGACTCTTCTCCTACGAGCAGTACTTC. Translation gives CASSDHLGLFSYEQYF.

The chain is built from TRBV20-1 and TRBJ2-5, with D unclear. Germline-derived CDR1 and CDR2 are DFQATT and SNEGSKA (reference sequence). The CDR3 is made up of 10 amino acids. V gave up 3 bases and J gave up 5 bases, with 4 bases separating them. The CDR3 bases are TGCAGTGCTAGTTGGGAGACCCAGTACTTC. Its translation: CSASWETQYF.

The rearrangement links TRBV24-1 to TRBJ1-2, with 7 bases fitting TRBD1. The V gene's germline CDR1 is KGHDR and CDR2 SFDVKD. The ends lost 4 bases at V and 4 bases at J; junction bases unmatched: 2. This CDR3 is 13 amino acids long. CDR3 protein: CATSEGQFYGYTF. CDR3 DNA: TGTGCCACCAGTGAGGGACAGTTCTATGGCTACACCTTC.

This chain uses TRBV28 with TRBJ2-7; 8 bases fit TRBD2. The germline CDR1 and CDR2 sequences are MDHEN and SYDVKM. Trimming took 2 bases from V and 7 from J; bases not matched to a gene: 10. The length of the CDR3 is 15 residues. CDR3 residues: CASSLVQAGVREQYF. The CDR3 bases are TGTGCCAGCAGTTTAGTCCAAGCGGGAGTTCGGGAGCAGTACTTC. Complete variable domain (other parts from reference TRBV28 and TRBJ2-7): DVKVTQSSRYLVKRTGEKVFLECVQDMDHENMFWYRQDPGLGLRLIYFSYDVKMKEKGDIPEGYSVSREKKERFSLILESASTNQTSMYLCASSLVQAGVREQYFGPGTRLTVT.

The V gene is TRBV7-9, the J gene TRBJ2-7; TRBD1 might be the D (6 bases). Germline lookup yields CDR1 SEHNR and CDR2 FQNEAQ (reference sequence). The CDR3 contains 13 residues. The V gene lost 3 bases and the J gene lost 6 bases, with 12 bases spanning the gap. CDR3 amino acids: CASSFQDRSEQYF. The DNA of the CDR3 is TGTGCCAGCAGCTTCCAAGACAGGAGCGAGCAGTACTTC.